These 12 T cell receptor beta chains originate from one sample sequenced in a study of patients and donors after allogeneic stem cell transplantation. From the RT-PCR reads, TCRdb called clonotypes with MiXCR, one entry per CDR3 protein. The table has fewer than 500,000 distinct CDR3 sequences, about a sixth seen once. The sequencing input was blood, either unsorted or a sorted T cell fraction (not recorded which). These receptors all come from a human donor who was either an allogeneic HSCT recipient or a stem cell or donor lymphocyte infusion donor (not recorded which). It is not recorded whose cells these are; they may come from a transplant donor.

The chain carries TRBV10-3 and TRBJ1-1; possible D gene TRBD1, 6 bases. CDR1 is ENHRY, CDR2 SYGVKD, per germline. V gave up 2 bases and J gave up 3 bases, with 7 bases separating them. The CDR3 is made up of 13 amino acids. The CDR3 nucleotides read TGTGCCATCAGTGAGAGGACAGACACTGAAGCTTTCTTT. It specifies CAISERTDTEAFF.

The V gene is TRBV1, the J gene TRBJ2-2. TRBV1 is deemed a pseudogene. This CDR3 comprises 13 residues. CDR3 protein: CTSSQLPAGELFF. DNA for the CDR3: TGCACCAGCAGCCAGTTACCCGCCGGGGAGCTGTTTTTT.

The chain recombines TRBV5-1 with TRBJ2-7; a possible D gene is TRBD1 (6 bases). V gave up 2 bases and J gave up 5 bases, with 14 bases separating them. The CDR3 runs to 14 residues. The germline V gene has CDR1 SGHRS and CDR2 YFSETQ. Here the CDR3 reads CASSFRGQRNEQYF. The CDR3, as DNA: TGCGCCAGCAGCTTCAGGGGACAAAGGAACGAGCAGTACTTC.

This clonotype occurred a few times. Written as DNA, the CDR3 is TGTGCCTGGAGTCACCGGGGGATCACAGATACGCAGTATTTT. Encoded protein: CAWSHRGITDTQYF. The chain couples TRBV30 to TRBJ2-3, with TRBD2 as a possible D gene (6 bases). From germline, CDR1 is GTSNPN and CDR2 SVGIG (reference sequence). V shed 2 bases and J shed 2 bases, with 11 bases lying between them. There are 14 residues in the CDR3.

The chain combines TRBV14 with TRBJ2-5; possibly TRBD2 for D (5 bases). The germline V and J ends were trimmed by 0 bases and 5 bases, with 7 bases remaining between them. This CDR3 contains 13 residues. Germline V gives CDR1 SGHDN, CDR2 FVKESK. CDR3 coding DNA: TGTGCCAGCAGCCAAGATTGGAGGGAGACCCAGTACTTC. It codes for CASSQDWRETQYF.

The rearrangement joins TRBV5-1 to TRBJ2-1; a possible D gene is TRBD1 (5 bases). CDR3 size: 14 residues. V was clipped by 0 bases and J by 7 bases, with 11 bases between them. The V gene's germline CDR1 is SGHRS and CDR2 YFSETQ. CDR3 coding DNA: TGCGCCAGCAGCTTGGACAGGACCCCGAATGAGCAGTTCTTC. Translation: CASSLDRTPNEQFF.

The CDR3 DNA follows: TGCGCCAGCAGCCAAAACGGCAGGGCGGATGGCTACACCTTC. Translated, it gives CASSQNGRADGYTF. This chain joins TRBV4-3 and TRBJ1-2; D may be TRBD1 (5 bases). Trimming stripped 2 bases from V and 6 bases from J, with 13 bases between. Germline V gives CDR1 LGHNA, CDR2 YSLEER. This CDR3 contains 14 residues.

The gene calls are TRBV6-5 and TRBJ1-6, with 7 bases identical to TRBD1. V lost 0 bases to trimming and J lost 4 bases; unmatched junction nucleotides: 6. The CDR3 has 17 amino acids. CDR1 is MNHEY, CDR2 SVGAGI, per germline. The CDR3 DNA reads as TGTGCCAGCAGTTACTCGGTGGCAGGGGGGTATAATTCACCCCTCCACTTT. Translation: CASSYSVAGGYNSPLHF.

This clonotype has a handful of counts. The rearrangement joins TRBV7-9 to TRBJ1-1; TRBD1 might be the D (5 bases). V shed 3 bases and J shed 1 base, with 18 bases lying between them. This CDR3 has 17 amino acids. The germline CDR1 and CDR2 sequences are SEHNR and FQNEAQ (reference sequence). CDR3 sequence reads: CASSFGLGGAPNTEAFF. The CDR3 nucleotides read TGTGCCAGCAGCTTTGGATTAGGAGGGGCCCCGAACACTGAAGCTTTCTTT.

The chain uses TRBV4-1 and TRBJ2-7; D unresolved. Per the germline V gene, CDR1 is MGHRA and CDR2 is YSYEKL. CDR3 length equals 14 residues. Trimming took off 3 bases at V and 6 bases at J, with 15 bases between the two ends. CDR3 coding DNA: TGCGCCAGCAGCCACCCCGTCAAAGGGATCGAGCAGTACTTC. It codes for CASSHPVKGIEQYF.

The chain links TRBV7-9 to TRBJ2-2; no firm D call. Germline V lookup: CDR1 SEHNR, CDR2 FQNEAQ (reference sequence). The CDR3 is 17 amino acids. V dropped 4 bases and J dropped 4 bases, with 19 bases sitting between them. The CDR3 nucleotides are TGTGCCAGCAGCTCACCCTACCCACTGGTGGGCACCGGGGAGCTGTTTTTT. Translation: CASSSPYPLVGTGELFF. The full variable domain, with the rest looked up from reference TRBV7-9 and TRBJ2-2, is DTGVSQNPRHKITKRGQNVTFRCDPISEHNRLYWYRQTLGQGPEFLTYFQNEAQLEKSRLLSDRFSAERPKGSFSTLEIQRTEQGDSAMYLCASSSPYPLVGTGELFFGEGSRLTVL.

In its sample, this clonotype was seen a few times. The rearrangement joins TRBV5-1 to TRBJ2-7; D gene ambiguous. Trimming shortened V by 6 bases and J by 2 bases, and 15 bases separated the two germline ends. The CDR3 loop spans 14 amino acids. Germline V gene lookup returns CDR1 SGHRS and CDR2 YFSETQ. CDR3 protein: CASTSDTHTYEQYF. The CDR3 DNA sequence: TGCGCCAGCACCTCGGATACTCACACCTACGAGCAGTACTTC. Based on the CDR3 plus reference TRBV5-1 and TRBJ2-7, the full variable domain is KAGVTQTPRYLIKTRGQQVTLSCSPISGHRSVSWYQQTPGQGLQFLFEYFSETQRNKGNFPGRFSGRQFSNSRSEMNVSTLELGDSALYLCASTSDTHTYEQYFGPGTRLTVT.